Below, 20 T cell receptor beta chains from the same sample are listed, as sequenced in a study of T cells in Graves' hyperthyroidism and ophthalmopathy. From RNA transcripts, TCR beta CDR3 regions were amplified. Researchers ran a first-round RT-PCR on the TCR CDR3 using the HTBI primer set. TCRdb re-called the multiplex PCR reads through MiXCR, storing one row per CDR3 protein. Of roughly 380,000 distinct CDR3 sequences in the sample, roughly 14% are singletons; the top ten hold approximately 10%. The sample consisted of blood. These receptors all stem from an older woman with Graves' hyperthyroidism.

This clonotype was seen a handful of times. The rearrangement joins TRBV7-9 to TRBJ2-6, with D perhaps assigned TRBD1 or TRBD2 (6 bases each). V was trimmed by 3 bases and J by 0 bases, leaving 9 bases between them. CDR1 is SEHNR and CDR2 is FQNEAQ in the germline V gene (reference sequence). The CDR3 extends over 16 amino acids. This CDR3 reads CASSLSGASGANVLTF. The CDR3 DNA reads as TGTGCCAGCAGCTTGTCGGGGGCCTCTGGGGCCAACGTCCTGACTTTC.

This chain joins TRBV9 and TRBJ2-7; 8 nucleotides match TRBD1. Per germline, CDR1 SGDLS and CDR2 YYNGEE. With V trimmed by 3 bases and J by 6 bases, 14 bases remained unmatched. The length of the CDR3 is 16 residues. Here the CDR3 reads CASSGLPGQVRSEQYF. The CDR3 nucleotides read TGTGCCAGCAGCGGATTGCCGGGACAGGTTCGCAGCGAGCAGTACTTC.

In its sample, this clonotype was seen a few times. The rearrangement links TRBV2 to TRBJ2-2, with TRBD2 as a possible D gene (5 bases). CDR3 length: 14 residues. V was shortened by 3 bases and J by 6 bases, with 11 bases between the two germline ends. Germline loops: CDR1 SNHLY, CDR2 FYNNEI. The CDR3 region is CASSDRGFAGELFF. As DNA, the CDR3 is TGTGCCAGCAGTGACCGGGGTTTTGCCGGGGAGCTGTTTTTT.

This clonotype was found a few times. The CDR3 sequence is CASSSVAGGNEQFF. CDR3 coding DNA: TGTGCCAGCAGTTCGGTAGCGGGAGGAAATGAGCAGTTCTTC. The chain combines TRBV27 with TRBJ2-1; TRBD2 matches 10 bases. The CDR3 spans 14 residues. Germline-derived CDR1 and CDR2 are MNHEY and SMNVEV (reference sequence). The ends lost 4 bases at V and 7 bases at J; junction bases unmatched: 4.

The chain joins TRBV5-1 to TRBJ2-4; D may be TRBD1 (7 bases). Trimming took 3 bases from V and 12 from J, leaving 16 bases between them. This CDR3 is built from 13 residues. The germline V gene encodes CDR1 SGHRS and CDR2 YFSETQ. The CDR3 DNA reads TGCGCCAGCAGCTACAGCGGAGGGACAGCTCAGTACTTC. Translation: CASSYSGGTAQYF.

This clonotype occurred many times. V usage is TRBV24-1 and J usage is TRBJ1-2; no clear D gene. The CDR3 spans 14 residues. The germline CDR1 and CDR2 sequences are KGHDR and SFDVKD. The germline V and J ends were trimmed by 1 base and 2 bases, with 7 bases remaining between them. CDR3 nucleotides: TGTGCCACCAGTGATTTCGGCCAGAACTATGGCTACACCTTC. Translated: CATSDFGQNYGYTF.

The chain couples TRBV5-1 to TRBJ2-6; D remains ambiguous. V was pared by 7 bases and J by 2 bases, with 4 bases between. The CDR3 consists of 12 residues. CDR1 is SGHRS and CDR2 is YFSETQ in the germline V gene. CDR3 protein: CASYTGANVLTF. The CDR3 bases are TGCGCCAGCTACACTGGGGCCAACGTCCTGACTTTC.

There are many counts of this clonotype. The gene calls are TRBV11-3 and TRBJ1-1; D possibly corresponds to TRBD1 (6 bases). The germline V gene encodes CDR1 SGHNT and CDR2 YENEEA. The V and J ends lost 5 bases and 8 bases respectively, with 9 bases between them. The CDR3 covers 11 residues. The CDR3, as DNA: TGTGCCAGCAGCCAAACAGGGGAAGCTTTCTTT. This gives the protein CASSQTGEAFF.

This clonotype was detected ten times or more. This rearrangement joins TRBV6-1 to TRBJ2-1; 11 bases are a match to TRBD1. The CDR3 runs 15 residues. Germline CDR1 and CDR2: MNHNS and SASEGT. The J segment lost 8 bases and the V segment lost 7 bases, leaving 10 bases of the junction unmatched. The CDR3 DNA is TGTGCCAGCAATACTCCGGGACAGGGGGTATATGAGCAGTTCTTC. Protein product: CASNTPGQGVYEQFF.

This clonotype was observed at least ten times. The CDR3 sequence is CASSSTGPLTDTQYF. CDR3 bases: TGTGCCAGCAGTTCTACGGGGCCCCTCACAGATACGCAGTATTTT. The chain has TRBV28 and TRBJ2-3, with D perhaps being TRBD1 or TRBD2 (5 bases each). V gave up 4 bases and J gave up 2 bases, with 13 bases separating them. This CDR3 comprises 15 residues. CDR1 is MDHEN, CDR2 SYDVKM, per germline.

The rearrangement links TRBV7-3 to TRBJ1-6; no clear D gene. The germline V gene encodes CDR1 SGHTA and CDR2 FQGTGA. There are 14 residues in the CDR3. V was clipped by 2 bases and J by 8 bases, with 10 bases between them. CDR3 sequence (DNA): TGTGCCAGCAGCTTATCTTCCGGTCATTCACCCCTCCACTTT. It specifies CASSLSSGHSPLHF.

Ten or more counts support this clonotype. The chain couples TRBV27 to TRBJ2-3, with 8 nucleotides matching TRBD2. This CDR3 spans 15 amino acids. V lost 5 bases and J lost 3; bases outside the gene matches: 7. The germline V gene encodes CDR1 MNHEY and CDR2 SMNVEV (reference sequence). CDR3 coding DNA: TGTGCCAGCAGTCCCCCAGCGGGAGTGACAGATACGCAGTATTTT. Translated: CASSPPAGVTDTQYF.

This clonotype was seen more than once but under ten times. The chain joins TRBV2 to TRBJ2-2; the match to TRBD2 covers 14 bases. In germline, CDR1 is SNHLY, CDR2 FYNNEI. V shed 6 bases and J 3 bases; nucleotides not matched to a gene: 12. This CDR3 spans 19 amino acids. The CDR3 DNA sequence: TGTGCCAGCAGAGTCGGGACTAGCGGGAGTGAGATGGACACCGGGGAGCTGTTTTTT. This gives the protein CASRVGTSGSEMDTGELFF.

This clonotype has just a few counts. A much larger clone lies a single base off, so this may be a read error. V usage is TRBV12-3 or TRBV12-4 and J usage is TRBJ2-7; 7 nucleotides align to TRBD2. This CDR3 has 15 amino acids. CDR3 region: CVSSPRDYLAGEQYF. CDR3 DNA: TGTGTCAGCAGTCCGCGGGACTACCTCGCGGGCGAGCAGTACTTC.

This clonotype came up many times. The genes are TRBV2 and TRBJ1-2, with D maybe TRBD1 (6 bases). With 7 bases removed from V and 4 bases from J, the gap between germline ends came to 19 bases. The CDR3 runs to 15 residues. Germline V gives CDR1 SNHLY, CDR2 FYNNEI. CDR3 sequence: CASTFAGGESYGYTF. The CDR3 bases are TGTGCCAGCACCTTTGCCGGGGGCGAAAGCTATGGCTACACCTTC.

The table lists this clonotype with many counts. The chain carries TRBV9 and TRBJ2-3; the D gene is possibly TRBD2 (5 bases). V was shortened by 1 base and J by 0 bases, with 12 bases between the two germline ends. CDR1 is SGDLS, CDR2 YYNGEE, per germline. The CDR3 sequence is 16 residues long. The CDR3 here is CASSVITGLSTDTQYF. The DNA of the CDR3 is TGTGCCAGCAGCGTAATAACGGGGTTGAGCACAGATACGCAGTATTTT.

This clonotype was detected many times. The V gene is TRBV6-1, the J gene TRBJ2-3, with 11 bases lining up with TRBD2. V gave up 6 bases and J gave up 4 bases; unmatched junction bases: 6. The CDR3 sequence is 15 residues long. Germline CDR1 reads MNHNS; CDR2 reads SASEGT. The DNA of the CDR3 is TGTGCCAGCAGGGAGACTAGCGGGATTGCAGATACGCAGTATTTT. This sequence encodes CASRETSGIADTQYF.

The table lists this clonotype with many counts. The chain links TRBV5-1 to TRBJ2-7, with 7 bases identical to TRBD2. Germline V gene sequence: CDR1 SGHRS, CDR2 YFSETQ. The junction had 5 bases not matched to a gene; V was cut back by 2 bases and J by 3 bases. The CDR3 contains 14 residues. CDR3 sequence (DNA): TGCGCCAGCAGCTTCAGAGCGGGAAACTACGAGCAGTACTTC. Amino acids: CASSFRAGNYEQYF.

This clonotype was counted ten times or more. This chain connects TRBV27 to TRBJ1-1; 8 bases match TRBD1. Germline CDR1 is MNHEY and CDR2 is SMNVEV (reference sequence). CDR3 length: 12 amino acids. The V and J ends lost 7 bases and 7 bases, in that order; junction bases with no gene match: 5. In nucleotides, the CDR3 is TGTGCCAGCACTACAGGGGGGGGTGAAGCTTTCTTT. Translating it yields CASTTGGGEAFF.

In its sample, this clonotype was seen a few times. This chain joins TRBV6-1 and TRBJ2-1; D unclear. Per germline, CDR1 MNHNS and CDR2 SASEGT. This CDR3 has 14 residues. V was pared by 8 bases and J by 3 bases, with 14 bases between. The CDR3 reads CASGPQFNYNEQFF. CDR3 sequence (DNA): TGTGCCAGCGGCCCGCAGTTCAACTACAATGAGCAGTTCTTC.